Below, 9 T cell receptor beta chains from the same sample are listed, as sequenced in a study of early T cells in non-severe SARS-CoV-2 infection (TCRdb year 2021). The method was 5' RACE. The run used a NextSeq 500. TCRdb took the public reads, trimmed them with fastp at Q25, ran MiXCR for clone calling and kept in-frame beta chains. Here each entry gathers all rows of one CDR3 protein and keeps the most common genes and DNA. In this sample the table shows 64,000 or so distinct CDR3 sequences, around 11% of which occur a single time. The biggest ten clones account for 2.9% of the sample. Sequenced material: whole blood, taken at baseline. These receptors originate from an adult who was a healthcare worker with PCR-confirmed SARS-CoV-2 infection or an uninfected control (not recorded which).

The chain recombines TRBV7-2 with TRBJ2-2; a weak D match, TRBD2 (5 bases). Germline-derived CDR1 and CDR2 are SGHTA and FQGNSA. V shed 2 bases and J shed 7 bases, with 11 bases lying between them. The CDR3 is 14 residues long. For the CDR3, the DNA is TGTGCCAGCAGCTTACCAGACTATTACGGGGAGCTGTTTTTT. It yields the protein CASSLPDYYGELFF. The full variable domain, with the rest looked up from reference TRBV7-2 and TRBJ2-2, is GAGVSQSPSNKVTEKGKDVELRCDPISGHTALYWYRQSLGQGLEFLIYFQGNSAPDKSGLPSDRFSAERTGGSVSTLTIQRTQQEDSAVYLCASSLPDYYGELFFGEGSRLTVL.

This clonotype appeared a few times. The chain recombines TRBV10-3 with TRBJ2-2; 9 nucleotides line up with TRBD1. CDR3 length equals 15 residues. Germline CDR1 reads ENHRY; CDR2 reads SYGVKD. V lost 6 bases and J lost 2; bases outside the gene matches: 4. The CDR3 region is CAIRGQGVNTGELFF. The CDR3 bases are TGTGCCATCAGGGGACAGGGAGTAAACACCGGGGAGCTGTTTTTT.

This clonotype was counted only a few times. The V call is TRBV2, the J call TRBJ2-3, with a tentative D call TRBD2 (6 bases). Germline CDR1 reads SNHLY; CDR2 reads FYNNEI. There are 12 residues in the CDR3. Trimming shortened V by 11 bases and J by 4 bases, and 13 bases separated the two germline ends. The CDR3 nucleotides read TGTGCCGACTTCCGGGAGCCAGATACGCAGTATTTT. It yields the protein CADFREPDTQYF.

This clonotype has only a few counts. V usage is TRBV6-5 and J usage is TRBJ1-2, with TRBD1 identical over 8 bases. J gave up 3 bases and V 2 bases, and 2 bases lay outside the gene matches. In germline, CDR1 is MNHEY, CDR2 SVGAGI. This CDR3 comprises 14 residues. This CDR3 reads CASSYLDRDYGYTF. CDR3 in DNA: TGTGCCAGCAGTTACCTGGACAGGGACTATGGCTACACCTTC.

This clonotype has only a few counts. The chain couples TRBV20-1 to TRBJ1-3; no clear D. Germline values: CDR1 DFQATT, CDR2 SNEGSKA (reference sequence). The CDR3 covers 13 residues. V lost 8 bases to trimming and J lost 4 bases, with 15 bases between them. The DNA of the CDR3 is TGCAGTATTCTAGCGGGGTCCGGAAACACCATATATTTT. The encoded protein is CSILAGSGNTIYF.

This clonotype was seen only once. The chain carries TRBV18 and TRBJ1-6; perhaps TRBD1 as D (5 bases). There are 15 residues in the CDR3. Germline lookup yields CDR1 KGHSH and CDR2 LQKENI. The V end lost 4 bases, the J end lost 7 bases, and 14 bases lay between the germline ends. CDR3 amino acids: CASSLGLRDNSPLHF. The CDR3 DNA is TGTGCCAGCTCACTGGGTCTAAGGGACAATTCACCCCTCCACTTT.

This clonotype was counted a few times. The rearrangement links TRBV11-3 to TRBJ2-2; the match to TRBD1 covers 7 bases. V dropped 4 bases and J dropped 4; count of bases not matched to a gene: 6. From germline, CDR1 is SGHNT and CDR2 YENEEA. The CDR3 length is 15 residues. CDR3 protein: CASSYKGQSTGELFF. DNA for the CDR3: TGTGCCAGCAGCTACAAGGGACAGAGCACCGGGGAGCTGTTTTTT.

This clonotype was seen a handful of times. This sequence joins TRBV2 and TRBJ2-6, with D uncertain. This CDR3 comprises 14 residues. V was pared by 4 bases and J by 4 bases, with 8 bases between. Germline V CDR1 and CDR2: SNHLY, FYNNEI. CDR3 loop: CASSASRGANVLTF. CDR3 coding DNA: TGTGCCAGCAGTGCGAGTCGGGGGGCCAACGTCCTGACTTTC.

The table lists this clonotype with many counts. The J gene is TRBJ2-5, the V gene TRBV6-1, with a possible D match to TRBD2 (5 bases). Trimming left V 2 bases short and J 13 bases short, with 11 bases between. The CDR3 length is 11 residues. CDR1 and CDR2 (germline): MNHNS, SASEGT. This CDR3 is CASSERSRGYF. In DNA form, the CDR3 reads TGTGCCAGCAGTGAACGCTCCCGGGGGTACTTC.